The entry that follows covers one TCR beta chain sequence. This CDR3 contains 19 residues. V gave up 0 bases and J gave up 2 bases, with 22 bases separating them. Germline V lookup: CDR1 SGHAT, CDR2 FQNNGV. This specimen belongs to a study of blood T cell repertoires in COVID-19. Study background: In each case, the material was cDNA or gDNA derived from T cells, B-cell-depleted T cells, or PBMCs.

Authors' analysis steps: It was from reference gene primer amplification that nucleated cell counts were estimated. Method: immunoSEQ multiplex PCR; TCRdb's copy keeps in-frame clones and lacks some. The V and J calls and the clone size are those of that table, but D and trimming were determined from the DNA. The data contain approximately 300,000 clones, more than 70% of them singletons. Seattle patient enrollment occurred during active infection, with longitudinal follow-up thereafter. The chain employs TRBV11-2 and TRBJ1-2; D perhaps matches TRBD1 (5 bases). This clonotype originated in a woman aged 25-40 years with COVID-19, enrolled during active disease. Sample: peripheral blood. The CDR3, as DNA: TGTGCCAGCAGCTTAGACGGCCTAGGTCGGGGGAGCGGCAACTATGGCTACACCTTC. It encodes CASSLDGLGRGSGNYGYTF.